This T cell receptor (beta chain) was documented in a study of beta chain features in type 1 diabetes. Germline CDR1 and CDR2: SNHLY and FYNNEI. V was shortened by 4 bases and J by 4 bases, with 17 bases between the two germline ends. The CDR3 extends over 15 amino acids. Concerning this clone: Antigen: not known.

Findings and limits, study-wide: All four CD4+ subsets from Type 1 diabetes patients carried moderately but significantly shorter TCRB CDR3s.

Expressed TCRB transcripts were sequenced because the entire RNA isolate underwent reverse transcription. Assay: immunoSEQ multiplex PCR; the TCRdb copy retains only in-frame clones and omits some. The data show 25,000 to 30,000 clones, around half seen once. This receptor was identified in a man aged 25-45 years with type 1 diabetes. This chain joins TRBV2 and TRBJ2-7, with D tentatively TRBD1 (5 bases). The sample taken for sequencing was stem cell memory CD4+ T cells from blood. The CDR3 protein is CASSGVQPGLYEQYF. The CDR3 nucleotides are TGTGCCAGCAGTGGGGTGCAGCCAGGGTTATACGAGCAGTACTTC.